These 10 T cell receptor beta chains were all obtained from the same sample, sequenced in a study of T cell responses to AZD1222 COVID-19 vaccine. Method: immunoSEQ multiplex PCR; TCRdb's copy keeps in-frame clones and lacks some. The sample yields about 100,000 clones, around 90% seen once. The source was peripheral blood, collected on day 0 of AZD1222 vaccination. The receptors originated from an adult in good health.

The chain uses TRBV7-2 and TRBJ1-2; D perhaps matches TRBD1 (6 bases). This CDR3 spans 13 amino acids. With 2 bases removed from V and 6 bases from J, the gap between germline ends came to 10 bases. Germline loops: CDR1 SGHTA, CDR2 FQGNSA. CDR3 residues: CASSLNRDHGYTF. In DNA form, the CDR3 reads TGTGCCAGCAGCTTAAACAGGGATCATGGCTACACCTTC.

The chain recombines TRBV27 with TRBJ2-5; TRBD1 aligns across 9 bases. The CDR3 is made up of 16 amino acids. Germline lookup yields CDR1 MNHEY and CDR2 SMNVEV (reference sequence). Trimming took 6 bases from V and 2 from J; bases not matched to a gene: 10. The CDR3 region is CASSQNRGLRQETQYF. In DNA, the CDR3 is TGTGCCAGCAGCCAAAACAGGGGGCTTCGACAAGAGACCCAGTACTTC.

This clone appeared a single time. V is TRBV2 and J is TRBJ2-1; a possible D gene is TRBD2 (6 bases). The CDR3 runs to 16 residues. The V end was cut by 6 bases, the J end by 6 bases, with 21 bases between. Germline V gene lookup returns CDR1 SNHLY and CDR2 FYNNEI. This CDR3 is CASRSPGTPIPNEQFF. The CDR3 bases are TGTGCCAGCAGAAGCCCCGGGACTCCGATACCCAATGAGCAGTTCTTC.

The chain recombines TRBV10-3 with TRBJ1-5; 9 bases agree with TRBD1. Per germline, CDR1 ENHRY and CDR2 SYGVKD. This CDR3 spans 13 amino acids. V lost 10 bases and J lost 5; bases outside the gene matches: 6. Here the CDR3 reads CATRRQGDQPQHF. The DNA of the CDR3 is TGTGCCACCCGAAGACAGGGGGATCAGCCCCAGCATTTT.

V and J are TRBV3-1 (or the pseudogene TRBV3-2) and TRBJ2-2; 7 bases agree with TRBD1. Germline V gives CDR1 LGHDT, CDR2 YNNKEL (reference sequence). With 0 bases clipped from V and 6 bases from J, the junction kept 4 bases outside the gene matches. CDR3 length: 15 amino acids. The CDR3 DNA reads TGTGCCAGCAGCCAAGATAGGGGGCCCCCCGGGGAGCTGTTTTTT. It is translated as CASSQDRGPPGELFF.

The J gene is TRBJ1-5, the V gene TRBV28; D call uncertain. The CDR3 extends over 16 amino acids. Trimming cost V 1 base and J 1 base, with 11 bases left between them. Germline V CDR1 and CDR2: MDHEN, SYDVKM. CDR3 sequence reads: CASSLYRAPSNQPQHF. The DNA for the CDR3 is TGTGCCAGCAGTTTATATCGGGCTCCGAGCAATCAGCCCCAGCATTTT.

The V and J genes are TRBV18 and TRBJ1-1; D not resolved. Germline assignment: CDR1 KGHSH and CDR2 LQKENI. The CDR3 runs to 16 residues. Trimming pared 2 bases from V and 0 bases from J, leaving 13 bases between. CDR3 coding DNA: TGTGCCAGCTCACCATCGCGAACTTTGGTGAACACTGAAGCTTTCTTT. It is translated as CASSPSRTLVNTEAFF.

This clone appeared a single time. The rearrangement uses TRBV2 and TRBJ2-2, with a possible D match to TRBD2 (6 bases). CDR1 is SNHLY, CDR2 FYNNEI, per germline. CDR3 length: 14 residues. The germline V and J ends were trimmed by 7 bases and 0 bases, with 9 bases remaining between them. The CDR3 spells CASTAGPNTGELFF. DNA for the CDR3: TGTGCCAGCACCGCGGGGCCGAACACCGGGGAGCTGTTTTTT.

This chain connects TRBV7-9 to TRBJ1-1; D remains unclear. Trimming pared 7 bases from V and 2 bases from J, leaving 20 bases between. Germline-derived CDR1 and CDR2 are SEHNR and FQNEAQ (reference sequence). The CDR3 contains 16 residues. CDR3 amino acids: CASKKVEASPNTEAFF. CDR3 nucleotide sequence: TGTGCCAGCAAGAAAGTCGAGGCCTCCCCTAACACTGAAGCTTTCTTT.

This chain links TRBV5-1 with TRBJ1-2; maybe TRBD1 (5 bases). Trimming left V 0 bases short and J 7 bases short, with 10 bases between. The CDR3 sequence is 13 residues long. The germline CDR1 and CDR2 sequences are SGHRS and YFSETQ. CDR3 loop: CASSLETGFGYTF. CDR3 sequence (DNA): TGCGCCAGCAGCTTGGAAACAGGATTTGGCTACACCTTC.